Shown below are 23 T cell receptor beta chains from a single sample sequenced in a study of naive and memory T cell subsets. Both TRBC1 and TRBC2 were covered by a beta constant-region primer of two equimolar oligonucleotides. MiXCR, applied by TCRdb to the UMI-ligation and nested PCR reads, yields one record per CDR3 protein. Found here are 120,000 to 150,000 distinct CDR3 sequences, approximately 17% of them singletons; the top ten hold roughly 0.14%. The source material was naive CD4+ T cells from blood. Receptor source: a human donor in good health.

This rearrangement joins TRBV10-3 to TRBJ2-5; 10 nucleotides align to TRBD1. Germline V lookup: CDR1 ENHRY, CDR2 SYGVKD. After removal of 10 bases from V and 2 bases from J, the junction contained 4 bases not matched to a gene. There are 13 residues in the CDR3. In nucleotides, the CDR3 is TGTGCCACAGAGGACAGGGGGCAAGAGACCCAGTACTTC. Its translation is CATEDRGQETQYF.

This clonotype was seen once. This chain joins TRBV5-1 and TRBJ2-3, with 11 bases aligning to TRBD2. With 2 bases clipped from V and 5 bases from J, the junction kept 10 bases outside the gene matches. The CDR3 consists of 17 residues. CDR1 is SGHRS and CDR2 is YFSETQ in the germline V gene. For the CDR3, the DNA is TGCGCCAGCAGCTTAGGGACTAGCGGCCGTGGCGAAGATACGCAGTATTTT. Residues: CASSLGTSGRGEDTQYF.

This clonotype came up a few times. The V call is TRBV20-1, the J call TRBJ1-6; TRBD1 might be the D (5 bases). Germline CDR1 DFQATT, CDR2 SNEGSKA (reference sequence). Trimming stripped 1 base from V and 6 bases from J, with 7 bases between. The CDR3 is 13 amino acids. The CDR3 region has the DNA TGCAGTGCTAGAGCCGGGGGTAATTCACCCCTCCACTTT. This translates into CSARAGGNSPLHF.

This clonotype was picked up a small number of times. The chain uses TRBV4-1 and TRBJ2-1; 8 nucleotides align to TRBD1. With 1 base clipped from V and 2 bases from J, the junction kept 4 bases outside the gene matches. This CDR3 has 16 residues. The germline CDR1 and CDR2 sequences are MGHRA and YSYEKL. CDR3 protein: CASSQGTGRTYNEQFF. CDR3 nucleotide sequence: TGCGCCAGCAGCCAAGGGACAGGGCGTACCTACAATGAGCAGTTCTTC.

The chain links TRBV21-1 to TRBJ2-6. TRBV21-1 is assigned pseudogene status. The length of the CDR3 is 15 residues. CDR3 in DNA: TGTGCCAGCAGCAAAAGGCACCCTTTGGCCAACGTCCTGACTTTC. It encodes CASSKRHPLANVLTF.

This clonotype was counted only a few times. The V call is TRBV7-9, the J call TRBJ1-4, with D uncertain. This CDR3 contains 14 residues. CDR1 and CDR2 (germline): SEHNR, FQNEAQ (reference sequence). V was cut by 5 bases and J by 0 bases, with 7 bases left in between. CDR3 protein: CASSRTSTNEKLFF. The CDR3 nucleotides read TGTGCCAGCAGCCGGACCTCAACTAATGAAAAACTGTTTTTT.

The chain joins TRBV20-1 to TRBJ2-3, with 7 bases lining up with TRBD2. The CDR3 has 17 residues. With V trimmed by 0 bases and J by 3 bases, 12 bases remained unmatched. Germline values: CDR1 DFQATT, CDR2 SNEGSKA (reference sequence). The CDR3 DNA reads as TGCAGTGCTAGAGAGCGTTATAGCGGGCGGGTTACAGATACGCAGTATTTT. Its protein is CSARERYSGRVTDTQYF.

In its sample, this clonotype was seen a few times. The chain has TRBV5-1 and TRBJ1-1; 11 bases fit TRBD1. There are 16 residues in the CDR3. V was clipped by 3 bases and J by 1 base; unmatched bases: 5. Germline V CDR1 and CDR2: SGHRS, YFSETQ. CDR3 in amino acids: CASSSGQGATNTEAFF. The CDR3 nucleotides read TGCGCCAGCAGCTCCGGACAGGGGGCTACGAACACTGAAGCTTTCTTT.

This CDR3 reads CASTPGQIRNTGELFF. In DNA form, the CDR3 reads TGTGCCAGCACCCCTGGACAGATACGGAACACCGGGGAGCTGTTTTTT. The gene calls are TRBV6-2 or TRBV6-3 and TRBJ2-2; possible D gene TRBD1, 6 bases. The CDR3 extends over 16 amino acids. Trimming shortened V by 7 bases and J by 1 base, and 16 bases separated the two germline ends. Looked up from germline, CDR1 is MNHEY and CDR2 is SVGEGT.

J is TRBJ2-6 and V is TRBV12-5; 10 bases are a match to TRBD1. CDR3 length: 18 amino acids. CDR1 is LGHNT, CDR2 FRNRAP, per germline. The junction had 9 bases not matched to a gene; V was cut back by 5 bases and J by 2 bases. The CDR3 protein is CASGVRDRGTAGANVLTF. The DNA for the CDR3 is TGTGCTAGTGGTGTCAGGGACAGGGGTACTGCTGGGGCCAACGTCCTGACTTTC.

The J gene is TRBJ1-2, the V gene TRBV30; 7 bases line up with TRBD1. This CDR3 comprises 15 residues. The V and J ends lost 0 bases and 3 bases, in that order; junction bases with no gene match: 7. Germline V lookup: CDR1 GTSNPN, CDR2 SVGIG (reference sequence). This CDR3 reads CAWSVRGQIYYGYTF. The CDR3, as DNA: TGTGCCTGGAGTGTAAGGGGACAGATTTACTATGGCTACACCTTC.

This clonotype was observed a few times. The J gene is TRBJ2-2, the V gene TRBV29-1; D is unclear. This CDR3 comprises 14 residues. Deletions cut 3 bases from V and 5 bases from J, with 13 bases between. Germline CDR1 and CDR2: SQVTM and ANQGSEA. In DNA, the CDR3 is TGCAGCGTTGATTCGCCTGGTACGACCGGGGAGCTGTTTTTT. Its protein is CSVDSPGTTGELFF.

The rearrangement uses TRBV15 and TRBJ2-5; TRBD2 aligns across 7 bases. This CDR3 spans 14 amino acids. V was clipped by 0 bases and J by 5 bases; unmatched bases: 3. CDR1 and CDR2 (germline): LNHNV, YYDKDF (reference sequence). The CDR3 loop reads CATSRDLRGETQYF. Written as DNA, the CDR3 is TGTGCCACCAGCAGAGATCTGCGGGGGGAGACCCAGTACTTC.

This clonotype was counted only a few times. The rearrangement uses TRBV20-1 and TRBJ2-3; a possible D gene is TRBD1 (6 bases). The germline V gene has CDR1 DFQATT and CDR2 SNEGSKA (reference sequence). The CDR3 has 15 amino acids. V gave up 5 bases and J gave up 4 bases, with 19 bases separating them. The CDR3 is CSAGGDYRYPDTQYF. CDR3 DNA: TGCAGTGCTGGGGGCGATTATCGGTATCCAGATACGCAGTATTTT.

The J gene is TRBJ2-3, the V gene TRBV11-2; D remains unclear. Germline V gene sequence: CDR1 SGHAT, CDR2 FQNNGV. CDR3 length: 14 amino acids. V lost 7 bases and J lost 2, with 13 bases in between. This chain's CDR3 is CASTDGSFTDTQYF. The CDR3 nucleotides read TGTGCCAGCACCGACGGTTCTTTCACAGATACGCAGTATTTT. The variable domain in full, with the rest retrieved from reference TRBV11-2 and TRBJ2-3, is EAGVAQSPRYKIIEKRQSVAFWCNPISGHATLYWYQQILGQGPKLLIQFQNNGVVDDSQLPKDRFSAERLKGVDSTLKIQPAKLEDSAVYLCASTDGSFTDTQYFGPGTRLTVL.

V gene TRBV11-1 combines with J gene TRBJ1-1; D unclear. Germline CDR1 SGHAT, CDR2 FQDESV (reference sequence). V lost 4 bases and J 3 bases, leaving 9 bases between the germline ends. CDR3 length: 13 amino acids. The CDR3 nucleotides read TGTGCCAGCAGCTCACAGATGGACACTGAAGCTTTCTTT. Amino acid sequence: CASSSQMDTEAFF.

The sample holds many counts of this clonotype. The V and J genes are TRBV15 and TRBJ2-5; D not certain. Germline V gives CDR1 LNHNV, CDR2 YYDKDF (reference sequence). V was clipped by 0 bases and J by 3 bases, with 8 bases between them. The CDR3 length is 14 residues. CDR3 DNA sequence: TGTGCCACCAGCAGAGATCAAGGCAAAGAGACCCAGTACTTC. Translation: CATSRDQGKETQYF.

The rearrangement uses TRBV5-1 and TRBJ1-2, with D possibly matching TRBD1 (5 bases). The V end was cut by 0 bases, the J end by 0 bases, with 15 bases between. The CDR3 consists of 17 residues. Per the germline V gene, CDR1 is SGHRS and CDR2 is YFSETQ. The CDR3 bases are TGCGCCAGCAGCTTGGGGGACGTGGTAATATCTAACTATGGCTACACCTTC. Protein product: CASSLGDVVISNYGYTF.

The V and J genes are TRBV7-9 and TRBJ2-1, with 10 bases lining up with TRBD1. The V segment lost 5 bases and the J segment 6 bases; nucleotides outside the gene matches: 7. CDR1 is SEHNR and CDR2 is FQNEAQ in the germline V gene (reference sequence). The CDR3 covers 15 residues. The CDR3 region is CASSRPDRGGNEQFF. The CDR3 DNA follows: TGTGCCAGCAGCCGTCCGGACAGGGGGGGCAATGAGCAGTTCTTC.

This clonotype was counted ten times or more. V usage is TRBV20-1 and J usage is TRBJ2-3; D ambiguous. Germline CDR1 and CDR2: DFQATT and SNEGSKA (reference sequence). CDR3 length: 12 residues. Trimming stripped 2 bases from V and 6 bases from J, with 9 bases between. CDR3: CSARLLTDTQYF. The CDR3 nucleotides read TGCAGTGCTAGATTACTCACCGATACGCAGTATTTT.

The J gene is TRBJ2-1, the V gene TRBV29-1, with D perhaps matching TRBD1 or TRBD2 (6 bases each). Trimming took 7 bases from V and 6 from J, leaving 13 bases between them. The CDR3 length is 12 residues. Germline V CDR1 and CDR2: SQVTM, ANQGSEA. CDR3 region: CSAEEGGNEQFF. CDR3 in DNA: TGCAGCGCCGAAGAGGGGGGCAATGAGCAGTTCTTC.

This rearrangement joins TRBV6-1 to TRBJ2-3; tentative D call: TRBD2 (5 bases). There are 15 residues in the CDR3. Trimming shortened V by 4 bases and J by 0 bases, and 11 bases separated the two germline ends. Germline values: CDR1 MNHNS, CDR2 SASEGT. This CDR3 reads CASSGSGLSTDTQYF. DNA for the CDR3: TGTGCCAGCAGTGGTTCAGGACTCAGCACAGATACGCAGTATTTT.

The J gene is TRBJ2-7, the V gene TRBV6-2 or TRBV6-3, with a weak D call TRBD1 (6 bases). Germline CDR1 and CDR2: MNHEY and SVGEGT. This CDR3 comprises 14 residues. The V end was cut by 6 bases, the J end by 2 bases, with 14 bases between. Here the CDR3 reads CASRPWTAAYEQYF. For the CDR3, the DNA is TGTGCCAGCAGACCTTGGACAGCGGCCTACGAGCAGTACTTC.